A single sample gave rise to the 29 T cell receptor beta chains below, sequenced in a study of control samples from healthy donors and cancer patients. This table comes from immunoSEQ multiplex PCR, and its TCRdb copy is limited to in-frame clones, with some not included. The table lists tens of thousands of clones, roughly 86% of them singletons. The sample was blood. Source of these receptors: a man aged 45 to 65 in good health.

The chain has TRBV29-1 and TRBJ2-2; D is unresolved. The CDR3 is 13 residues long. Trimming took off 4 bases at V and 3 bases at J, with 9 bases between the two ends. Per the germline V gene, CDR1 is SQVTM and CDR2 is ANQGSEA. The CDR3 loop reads CSVGHPDTGELFF. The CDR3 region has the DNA TGCAGCGTTGGGCACCCAGACACCGGGGAGCTGTTTTTT.

CDR3 amino acids: CASTLTSGSGYTQYF. The DNA of the CDR3 is TGTGCCAGTACCCTGACTAGCGGGAGTGGATATACGCAGTATTTT. V usage is TRBV19 and J usage is TRBJ2-3; 12 positions agree with TRBD2. Trimming at V came to 7 bases and at J to 7 bases, leaving 9 bases not matched to a gene. The CDR3 runs to 15 residues. Germline lookup yields CDR1 LNHDA and CDR2 SQIVND (reference sequence). The whole variable domain, remainder taken from reference TRBV19 and TRBJ2-3, is DGGITQSPKYLFRKEGQNVTLSCEQNLNHDAMYWYRQDPGQGLRLIYYSQIVNDFQKGDIAEGYSVSREKKESFPLTVTSAQKNPTAFYLCASTLTSGSGYTQYFGPGTRLTVL.

The CDR3 here is CASSAAGGTTYEQYF. Written as DNA, the CDR3 is TGTGCCAGCAGCGCCGCGGGAGGGACTACCTACGAGCAGTACTTC. The chain recombines TRBV7-9 with TRBJ2-7; TRBD2 matches 9 bases. Germline V gene data show CDR1 as SEHNR and CDR2 as FQNEAQ (reference sequence). CDR3 size: 15 residues. V gave up 5 bases and J gave up 2 bases; unmatched junction bases: 7.

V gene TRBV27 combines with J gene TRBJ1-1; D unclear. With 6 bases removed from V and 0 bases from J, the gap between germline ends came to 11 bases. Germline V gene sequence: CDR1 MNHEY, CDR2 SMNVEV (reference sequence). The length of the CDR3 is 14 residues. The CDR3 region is CASSRRLMNTEAFF. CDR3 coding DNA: TGTGCCAGCAGCCGTAGGCTAATGAACACTGAAGCTTTCTTT.

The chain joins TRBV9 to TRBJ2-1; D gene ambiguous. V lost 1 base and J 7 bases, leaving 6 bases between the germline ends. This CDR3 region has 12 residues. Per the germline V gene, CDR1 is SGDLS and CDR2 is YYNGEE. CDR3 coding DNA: TGTGCCAGCAGCGTATGGGGAAATGAGCAGTTCTTC. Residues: CASSVWGNEQFF.

The CDR3 DNA sequence: TGTGCCAGCAGCCTCCCGGACAGGGGATGTAACACTGAAGCTTTCTTT. This gives the protein CASSLPDRGCNTEAFF. The V and J genes are TRBV7-7 and TRBJ1-1; TRBD1 agrees at 9 bases. This CDR3 has 16 amino acids. The V gene's germline CDR1 is SSHAT and CDR2 FNYEAQ (reference sequence). J gave up 2 bases and V 5 bases, and 9 bases lay outside the gene matches. Full variable domain (outside the CDR3, taken from reference TRBV7-7 and TRBJ1-1): GAGVSQSPRYKVTKRGQDVTLRCDPISSHATLYWYQQALGQGPEFLTYFNYEAQPDKSGLPSDRFSAERPEGSISTLTIQRTEQRDSAMYRCASSLPDRGCNTEAFFGQGTRLTVV.

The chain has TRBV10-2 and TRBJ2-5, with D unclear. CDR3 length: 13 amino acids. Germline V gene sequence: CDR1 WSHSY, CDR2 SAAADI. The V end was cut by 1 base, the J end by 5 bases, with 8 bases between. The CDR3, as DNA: TGCGCCAGCAGTGAGTTGATGGGTGAGACCCAGTACTTC. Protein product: CASSELMGETQYF.

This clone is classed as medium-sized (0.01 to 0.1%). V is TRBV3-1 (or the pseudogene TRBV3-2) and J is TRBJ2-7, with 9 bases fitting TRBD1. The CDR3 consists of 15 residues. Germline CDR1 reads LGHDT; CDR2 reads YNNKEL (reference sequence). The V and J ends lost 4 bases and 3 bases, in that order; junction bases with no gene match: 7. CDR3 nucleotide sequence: TGTGCCAGCAGCCTCGGCGGGACAGGGAACTACGAGCAGTACTTC. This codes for CASSLGGTGNYEQYF.

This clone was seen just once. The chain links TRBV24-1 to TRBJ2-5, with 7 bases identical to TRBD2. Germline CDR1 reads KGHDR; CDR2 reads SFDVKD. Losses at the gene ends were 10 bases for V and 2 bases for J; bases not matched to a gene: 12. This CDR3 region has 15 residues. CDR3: CATMHTSALQETQYF. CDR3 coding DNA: TGTGCCACTATGCACACTAGCGCACTACAAGAGACCCAGTACTTC.

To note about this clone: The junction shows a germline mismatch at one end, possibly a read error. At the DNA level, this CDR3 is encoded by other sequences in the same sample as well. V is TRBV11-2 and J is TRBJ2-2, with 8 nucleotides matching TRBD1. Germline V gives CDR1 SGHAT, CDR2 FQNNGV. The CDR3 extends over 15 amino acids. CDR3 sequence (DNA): TGCGCCAGCAGCTCCGGGACAGGGAACACCGGGGAGCTGTTTTTT. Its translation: CASSSGTGNTGELFF.

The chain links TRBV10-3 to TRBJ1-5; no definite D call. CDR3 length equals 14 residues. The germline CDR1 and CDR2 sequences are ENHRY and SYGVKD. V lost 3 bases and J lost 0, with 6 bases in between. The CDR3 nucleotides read TGTGCCATCAGTGACAGTAATAGCAATCAGCCCCAGCATTTT. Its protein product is CAISDSNSNQPQHF.

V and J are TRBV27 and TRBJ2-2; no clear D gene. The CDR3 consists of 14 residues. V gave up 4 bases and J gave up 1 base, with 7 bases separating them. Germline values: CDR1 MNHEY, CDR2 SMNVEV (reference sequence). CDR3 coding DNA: TGTGCCAGCAGTTGGGCCCAGAACACCGGGGAGCTGTTTTTT. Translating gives CASSWAQNTGELFF.

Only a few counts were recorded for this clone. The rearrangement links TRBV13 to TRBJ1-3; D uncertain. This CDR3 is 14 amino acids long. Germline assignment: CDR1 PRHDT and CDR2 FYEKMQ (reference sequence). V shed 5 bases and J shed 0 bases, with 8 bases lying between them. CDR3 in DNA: TGTGCCAGCAGCCCACGGGCCTCTGGAAACACCATATATTTT. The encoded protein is CASSPRASGNTIYF.

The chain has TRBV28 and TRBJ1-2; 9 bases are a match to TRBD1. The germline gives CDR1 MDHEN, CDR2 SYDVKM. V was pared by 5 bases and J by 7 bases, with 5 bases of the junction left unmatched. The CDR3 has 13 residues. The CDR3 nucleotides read TGTGCCAGCAGTGGGGACAGGGTAGGTGGCTACACCTTC. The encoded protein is CASSGDRVGGYTF.

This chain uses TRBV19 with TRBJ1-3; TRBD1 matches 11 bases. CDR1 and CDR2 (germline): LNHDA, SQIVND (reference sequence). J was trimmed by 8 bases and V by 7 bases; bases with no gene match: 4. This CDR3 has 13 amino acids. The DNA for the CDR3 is TGTGCCAGTAAGGGACAGGGGGGTTACACCATATATTTT. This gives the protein CASKGQGGYTIYF.

CDR3 amino acids: CASSPQTGGSEKLFF. CDR3 DNA sequence: TGTGCCAGCAGCCCCCAGACAGGGGGAAGTGAAAAACTGTTTTTT. The chain joins TRBV7-9 to TRBJ1-4, with TRBD1 matching 9 bases. The CDR3 extends over 15 amino acids. With 5 bases clipped from V and 7 bases from J, the junction kept 8 bases outside the gene matches. Germline V gene data show CDR1 as SEHNR and CDR2 as FQNEAQ (reference sequence).

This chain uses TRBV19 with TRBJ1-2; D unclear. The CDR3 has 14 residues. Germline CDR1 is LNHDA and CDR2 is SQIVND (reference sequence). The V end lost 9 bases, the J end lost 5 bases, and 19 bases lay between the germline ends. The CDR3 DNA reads TGTGCCAGCTTCGTTGGAGGGTCGGGTTATGGCTACACCTTC. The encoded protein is CASFVGGSGYGYTF.

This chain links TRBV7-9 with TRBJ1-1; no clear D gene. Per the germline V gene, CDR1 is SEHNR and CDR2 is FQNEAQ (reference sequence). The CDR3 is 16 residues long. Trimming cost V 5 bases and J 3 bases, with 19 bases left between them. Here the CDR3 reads CASSRRGRAGDTEAFF. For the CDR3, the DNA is TGTGCCAGCAGCCGTCGAGGGAGAGCGGGAGACACTGAAGCTTTCTTT.

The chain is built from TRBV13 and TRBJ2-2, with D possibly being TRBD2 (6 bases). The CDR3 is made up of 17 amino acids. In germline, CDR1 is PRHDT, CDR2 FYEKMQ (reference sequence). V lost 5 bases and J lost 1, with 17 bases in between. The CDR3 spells CASSRRGRGGNTGELFF. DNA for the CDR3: TGTGCCAGCAGCCGGAGGGGTAGGGGAGGGAACACCGGGGAGCTGTTTTTT.

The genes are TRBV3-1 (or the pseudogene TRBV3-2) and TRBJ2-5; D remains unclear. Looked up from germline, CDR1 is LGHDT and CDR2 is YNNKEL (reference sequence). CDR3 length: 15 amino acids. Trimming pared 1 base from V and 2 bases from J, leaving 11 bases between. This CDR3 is CASSQVPGPQETQYF. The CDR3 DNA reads TGTGCCAGCAGCCAAGTCCCCGGCCCACAAGAGACCCAGTACTTC.

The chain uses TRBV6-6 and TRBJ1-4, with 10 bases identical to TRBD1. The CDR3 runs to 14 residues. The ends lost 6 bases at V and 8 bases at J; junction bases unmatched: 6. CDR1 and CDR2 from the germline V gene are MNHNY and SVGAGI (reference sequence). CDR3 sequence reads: CASSLGTGVEKLFF. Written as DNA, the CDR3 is TGTGCCAGCAGCTTGGGGACAGGGGTAGAAAAACTGTTTTTT.

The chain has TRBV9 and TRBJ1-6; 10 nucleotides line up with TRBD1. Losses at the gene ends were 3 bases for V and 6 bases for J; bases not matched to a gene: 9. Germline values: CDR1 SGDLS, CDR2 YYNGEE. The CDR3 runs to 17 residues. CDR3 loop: CASSARTGGIVNSPLHF. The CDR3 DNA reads TGTGCCAGCAGCGCCCGGACAGGGGGTATAGTTAATTCACCCCTCCACTTT.

CDR3 nucleotides: TGTGCCAGTTGGACAGCTATGAACACTGAAGCTTTCTTT. Translated, it gives CASWTAMNTEAFF. The gene calls are TRBV19 and TRBJ1-1; D is perhaps TRBD1 (6 bases). CDR3 length equals 13 residues. Germline V lookup: CDR1 LNHDA, CDR2 SQIVND (reference sequence). Deletions cut 8 bases from V and 0 bases from J, with 10 bases between.

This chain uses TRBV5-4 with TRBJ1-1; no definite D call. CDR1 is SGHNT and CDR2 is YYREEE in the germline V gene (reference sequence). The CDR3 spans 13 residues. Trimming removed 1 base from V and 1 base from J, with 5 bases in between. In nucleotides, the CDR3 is TGTGCCAGCAGCTTGTCATCGAACACTGAAGCTTTCTTT. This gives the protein CASSLSSNTEAFF.

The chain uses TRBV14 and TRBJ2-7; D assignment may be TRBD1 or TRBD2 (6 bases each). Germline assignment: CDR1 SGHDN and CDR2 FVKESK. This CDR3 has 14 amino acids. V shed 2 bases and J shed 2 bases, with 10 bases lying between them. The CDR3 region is CASSQRGDPYEQYF. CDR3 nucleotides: TGTGCCAGCAGCCAAAGGGGGGATCCCTACGAGCAGTACTTC.

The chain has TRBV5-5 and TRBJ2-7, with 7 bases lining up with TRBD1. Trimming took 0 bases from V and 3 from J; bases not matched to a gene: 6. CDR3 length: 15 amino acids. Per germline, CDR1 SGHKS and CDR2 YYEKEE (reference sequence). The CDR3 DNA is TGTGCCAGCAGCTTGGCCGACGACAGGGACTACGAGCAGTACTTC. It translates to CASSLADDRDYEQYF.

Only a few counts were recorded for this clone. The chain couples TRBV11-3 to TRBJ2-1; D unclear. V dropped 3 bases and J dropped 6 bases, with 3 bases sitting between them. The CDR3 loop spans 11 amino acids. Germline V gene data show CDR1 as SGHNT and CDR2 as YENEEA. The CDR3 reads CASSFVNEQFF. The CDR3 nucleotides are TGTGCCAGCAGCTTTGTCAATGAGCAGTTCTTC.

CDR3 region: CASSIGAPRETQYF. CDR3 DNA sequence: TGTGCCAGCAGCATCGGGGCCCCAAGGGAGACCCAGTACTTC. The chain combines TRBV5-5 with TRBJ2-5; either TRBD1 or TRBD2 may fit D (5 bases each). The CDR3 is made up of 14 amino acids. V was shortened by 4 bases and J by 5 bases, with 15 bases between the two germline ends. Germline-derived CDR1 and CDR2 are SGHKS and YYEKEE (reference sequence).

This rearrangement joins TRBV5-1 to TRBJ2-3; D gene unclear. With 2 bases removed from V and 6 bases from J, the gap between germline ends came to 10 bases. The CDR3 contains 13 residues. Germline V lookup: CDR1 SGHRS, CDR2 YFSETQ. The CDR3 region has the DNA TGCGCCAGCAGCTTCTCGTTAGCTGATACGCAGTATTTT. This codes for CASSFSLADTQYF.